These 31 T cell receptor beta chains were sequenced from one sample in a study of control samples from healthy donors and cancer patients. The data were produced by immunoSEQ multiplex PCR, yet TCRdb's version contains in-frame clones alone and is incomplete. The repertoire includes about 160,000 clones, 80% to 95% of them detected once, and about 4% sits in the top ten. The specimen was blood. The receptors stem from a woman aged 60-75 years in good health.

The genes are TRBV28 and TRBJ1-4, with D uncertain. The CDR3 totals 13 residues. The germline CDR1 and CDR2 sequences are MDHEN and SYDVKM. Between the trimmed V and J ends, which lost 7 bases and 6 bases, there was a span of 12 bases. CDR3 loop: CASKVGRDEKLFF. The DNA for the CDR3 is TGTGCCAGCAAAGTCGGGAGAGATGAAAAACTGTTTTTT.

The CDR3 coding sequence is TGTGCCAGCAGTAACCCCGGGAAAGCGACCTACGAGCAGTACTTC. Its translation: CASSNPGKATYEQYF. The V call is TRBV6-2 or TRBV6-3, the J call TRBJ2-7; D possibly corresponds to TRBD2 (5 bases). The V and J ends lost 5 bases and 2 bases respectively, with 16 bases between them. The CDR3 has 15 amino acids. Germline lookup yields CDR1 MNHEY and CDR2 SVGEGT.

This chain links TRBV10-3 with TRBJ1-1, with 9 bases lining up with TRBD1. The CDR3 consists of 17 residues. V dropped 6 bases and J dropped 7; count of bases not matched to a gene: 18. Germline values: CDR1 ENHRY, CDR2 SYGVKD. The CDR3: CAIRGGTGQEGPLEAFF. The CDR3 DNA is TGTGCCATCAGAGGAGGGACAGGGCAGGAGGGGCCCCTTGAAGCTTTCTTT.

J is TRBJ2-3 and V is TRBV19, with unresolved D. V was cut by 5 bases and J by 4 bases, with 7 bases left in between. Germline loops: CDR1 LNHDA, CDR2 SQIVND (reference sequence). The CDR3 runs 12 residues. For the CDR3, the DNA is TGTGCCAGTAGTTTCAGCTCAGATACGCAGTATTTT. Its translation is CASSFSSDTQYF.

The J gene is TRBJ1-5, the V gene TRBV11-2, with D unresolved. There are 13 residues in the CDR3. Germline CDR1 is SGHAT and CDR2 is FQNNGV. V lost 3 bases and J lost 3, with 6 bases in between. The CDR3 region is CASSLGYNQPQHF. DNA of the CDR3: TGTGCCAGCAGCTTGGGCTACAATCAGCCCCAGCATTTT. Variable domain in full (rest from reference TRBV11-2 and TRBJ1-5): EAGVAQSPRYKIIEKRQSVAFWCNPISGHATLYWYQQILGQGPKLLIQFQNNGVVDDSQLPKDRFSAERLKGVDSTLKIQPAKLEDSAVYLCASSLGYNQPQHFGDGTRLSIL.

The genes are TRBV6-5 and TRBJ2-5; D perhaps matches TRBD2 (6 bases). In germline, CDR1 is MNHEY, CDR2 SVGAGI. Trimming stripped 6 bases from V and 5 bases from J, with 16 bases between. The CDR3 consists of 14 residues. DNA of the CDR3: TGTGCCAGCAGAACGGGACTTGCATTCGAGACCCAGTACTTC. Its protein product is CASRTGLAFETQYF.

The chain couples TRBV7-2 to TRBJ1-2; TRBD1 matches 7 bases. J was trimmed by 0 bases and V by 5 bases; bases with no gene match: 9. Germline assignment: CDR1 SGHTA and CDR2 FQGNSA. The CDR3 has 16 amino acids. CDR3 bases: TGTGCCAGCAGCCTTGGACAGGCCTCGACTAACTATGGCTACACCTTC. It yields the protein CASSLGQASTNYGYTF. The whole variable domain, remainder taken from reference TRBV7-2 and TRBJ1-2, is GAGVSQSPSNKVTEKGKDVELRCDPISGHTALYWYRQSLGQGLEFLIYFQGNSAPDKSGLPSDRFSAERTGGSVSTLTIQRTQQEDSAVYLCASSLGQASTNYGYTFGSGTRLTVV.

The V call is TRBV5-8, the J call TRBJ1-2; D gene unclear. There are 14 residues in the CDR3. V shed 0 bases and J shed 4 bases, with 10 bases lying between them. Germline CDR1 is SGHTS and CDR2 is YDEGEE. The CDR3 loop reads CASSLVTEFYGYTF. CDR3 in DNA: TGTGCCAGCAGCTTGGTTACGGAATTCTATGGCTACACCTTC.

The CDR3 loop is CASSYGSPQDNEQFF. DNA for the CDR3: TGTGCCAGCAGTTACGGATCCCCCCAGGACAATGAGCAGTTCTTC. The chain links TRBV6-5 to TRBJ2-1; D ambiguous. Germline CDR1 and CDR2: MNHEY and SVGAGI. This CDR3 has 15 amino acids. With 2 bases removed from V and 5 bases from J, the gap between germline ends came to 13 bases.

The rearrangement uses TRBV6-5 and TRBJ2-7, with D possibly matching TRBD1 (6 bases). V lost 7 bases, J lost 6 bases, and 19 bases lay in between. Germline V CDR1 and CDR2: MNHEY, SVGAGI. The CDR3 extends over 14 amino acids. The CDR3 sequence is CASTVATGLPEQYF. CDR3 DNA sequence: TGTGCCAGCACTGTTGCGACAGGCCTTCCCGAGCAGTACTTC.

As DNA, the CDR3 is TGCAGCGTTCGACAGGGGAATCAGCCCCAGCATTTT. Translation: CSVRQGNQPQHF. The chain links TRBV29-1 to TRBJ1-5, with 8 nucleotides matching TRBD1. This CDR3 comprises 12 residues. Germline CDR1 and CDR2: SQVTM and ANQGSEA. J was trimmed by 4 bases and V by 5 bases; bases with no gene match: 1.

This clone turned up a few times. The rearrangement links TRBV28 to TRBJ1-1; D ambiguous. In germline, CDR1 is MDHEN, CDR2 SYDVKM. Trimming stripped 6 bases from V and 0 bases from J, with 11 bases between. The CDR3 is 14 residues long. The CDR3 DNA sequence: TGTGCCAGCAGCCGCGGCGGCATGAACACTGAAGCTTTCTTT. Translated: CASSRGGMNTEAFF.

V usage is TRBV11-3 and J usage is TRBJ1-1; 12 bases fit TRBD1. The CDR3 has 15 amino acids. V gave up 1 base and J gave up 9 bases; unmatched junction bases: 6. Germline loops: CDR1 SGHNT, CDR2 YENEEA. The CDR3, as DNA: TGTGCCAGCAGCTTAGGCGCGGGACAGGGGGCCAAAGCTTTCTTT. Translation: CASSLGAGQGAKAFF.

The chain recombines TRBV27 with TRBJ1-2, with D perhaps matching TRBD1 (6 bases). The CDR3 is made up of 16 amino acids. V was shortened by 5 bases and J by 2 bases, with 18 bases between the two germline ends. The germline V gene encodes CDR1 MNHEY and CDR2 SMNVEV (reference sequence). The CDR3, as DNA: TGTGCCAGCAGTCCCCTCGGGGGCACCGGCAACTATGGCTACACCTTC. Translated: CASSPLGGTGNYGYTF.

This clone was detected only once. Other DNA sequences in the sample encode the same CDR3. The V gene is TRBV3-1 (or the pseudogene TRBV3-2), the J gene TRBJ2-5; D call uncertain. V dropped 3 bases and J dropped 3 bases, with 2 bases sitting between them. The CDR3 covers 11 residues. Per germline, CDR1 LGHDT and CDR2 YNNKEL (reference sequence). CDR3 sequence reads: CASSQEETQYF. The CDR3 coding sequence is TGTGCCAGCAGCCAGGAAGAGACCCAGTACTTC.

V usage is TRBV6-5 and J usage is TRBJ2-6; no clear D. V was clipped by 7 bases and J by 4 bases, with 11 bases between them. The CDR3 is 14 residues long. Germline assignment: CDR1 MNHEY and CDR2 SVGAGI. CDR3 DNA: TGTGCCAGCAAAGGGTGGACCGGGGCCAACGTCCTGACTTTC. Amino acid sequence: CASKGWTGANVLTF.

The chain uses TRBV6-2 or TRBV6-3 and TRBJ1-2; a weak D match, TRBD1 (6 bases). Looked up from germline, CDR1 is MNHEY and CDR2 is SVGEGT. The V gene lost 3 bases and the J gene lost 6 bases, with 23 bases spanning the gap. The CDR3 loop spans 17 amino acids. The CDR3 spells CASSYPTFDPGAHGYTF. The CDR3 region has the DNA TGTGCCAGCAGTTATCCCACCTTTGATCCAGGGGCCCATGGCTACACCTTC.

A single count supports this clone. The rearrangement links TRBV19 to TRBJ2-5; unclear D gene. V lost 0 bases to trimming and J lost 2 bases, with 7 bases between them. The germline V gene encodes CDR1 LNHDA and CDR2 SQIVND (reference sequence). This CDR3 spans 14 amino acids. In DNA, the CDR3 is TGTGCCAGTAGTATAGATCTCACACAAGAGACCCAGTACTTC. It yields the protein CASSIDLTQETQYF.

In this sample, this clone turned up a few times. The chain links TRBV4-1 to TRBJ1-2; D perhaps matches TRBD1 (6 bases). In germline, CDR1 is MGHRA, CDR2 YSYEKL. Trimming removed 0 bases from V and 6 bases from J, with 17 bases in between. This CDR3 is built from 16 residues. CDR3: CASSQDYRPGANGYTF. CDR3 bases: TGCGCCAGCAGCCAAGATTATCGACCGGGGGCAAATGGCTACACCTTC.

J is TRBJ2-5 and V is TRBV18; D could derive from TRBD1 or TRBD2 (6 bases each). The germline CDR1 and CDR2 sequences are KGHSH and LQKENI. The V gene lost 3 bases and the J gene lost 4 bases, with 12 bases spanning the gap. The CDR3 is made up of 14 amino acids. This CDR3 is CASSPGGGTETQYF. The DNA of the CDR3 is TGTGCCAGCTCACCCGGGGGCGGGACAGAGACCCAGTACTTC.

CDR3 in DNA: TGTGCCAGCAGTGGACAGGTTGAGACTGAAGCTTTCTTT. It encodes CASSGQVETEAFF. This rearrangement joins TRBV12-3 or TRBV12-4 to TRBJ1-1; 7 positions match TRBD1. J was trimmed by 5 bases and V by 5 bases; bases with no gene match: 5. The CDR3 sequence is 13 residues long.

This clone appeared once. The chain carries TRBV7-9 and TRBJ1-3; 8 bases map to TRBD1. CDR1 and CDR2 from the germline V gene are SEHNR and FQNEAQ (reference sequence). This CDR3 has 14 amino acids. Losses at the gene ends were 2 bases for V and 6 bases for J; bases not matched to a gene: 3. The CDR3 region has the DNA TGTGCCAGCAGCTTAAAGCAGGGGGCAAACACCATATATTTT. Translated, it gives CASSLKQGANTIYF.

The J gene is TRBJ1-3, the V gene TRBV27; D is perhaps TRBD1 (5 bases). The CDR3 is made up of 16 amino acids. V lost 6 bases to trimming and J lost 0 bases, with 15 bases between them. Germline CDR1 is MNHEY and CDR2 is SMNVEV (reference sequence). DNA of the CDR3: TGTGCCAGCAGGGACAAGGGATACAGCTCTGGAAACACCATATATTTT. This translates into CASRDKGYSSGNTIYF.

J is TRBJ2-5 and V is TRBV19; D is uncertain. Germline-derived CDR1 and CDR2 are LNHDA and SQIVND (reference sequence). The CDR3 length is 13 residues. Deletions cut 5 bases from V and 0 bases from J, with 7 bases between. CDR3 DNA sequence: TGTGCCAGTAGTTTCACTCACCAAGAGACCCAGTACTTC. Translated, it gives CASSFTHQETQYF.

The rearrangement links TRBV7-3 to TRBJ2-3; D possibly matches TRBD1 or TRBD2 (7 bases each). Germline V gene data show CDR1 as SGHTA and CDR2 as FQGTGA. Trimming pared 4 bases from V and 1 base from J, leaving 12 bases between. The CDR3 runs 15 residues. The CDR3 here is CASSSGGVGTDTQYF. Written as DNA, the CDR3 is TGTGCCAGCAGCTCAGGGGGGGTCGGCACAGATACGCAGTATTTT.

This clone was observed a handful of times. The chain employs TRBV6-2 or TRBV6-3 and TRBJ1-5, with D perhaps TRBD1 (6 bases). Trimming pared 4 bases from V and 5 bases from J, leaving 18 bases between. The CDR3 consists of 16 residues. From germline, CDR1 is MNHEY and CDR2 SVGEGT. The CDR3 DNA reads TGTGCCAGCAGTTCCCATTCGGGGACAAGGTATCAGCCCCAGCATTTT. Translating it yields CASSSHSGTRYQPQHF.

This chain links TRBV7-9 with TRBJ1-1, with D uncertain. V lost 1 base, J lost 4 bases, and 4 bases lay in between. The CDR3 loop spans 12 amino acids. Germline CDR1 reads SEHNR; CDR2 reads FQNEAQ (reference sequence). The CDR3 nucleotides are TGTGCCAGCAGCTTAGTGGTCACTGAAGCTTTCTTT. This encodes CASSLVVTEAFF.

The chain combines TRBV14 with TRBJ1-4; tentative D call: TRBD1 (6 bases). Germline CDR1 reads SGHDN; CDR2 reads FVKESK. The ends were cut back, 4 bases at V and 2 bases at J, with 14 bases in the middle. The CDR3 runs to 16 residues. The CDR3 region is CASSPPGDTTNEKLFF. The CDR3 DNA sequence: TGTGCCAGCAGCCCGCCGGGGGACACGACTAATGAAAAACTGTTTTTT. Supplemented by reference TRBV14 and TRBJ1-4, the full variable domain reads EAGVTQFPSHSVIEKGQTVTLRCDPISGHDNLYWYRRVMGKEIKFLLHFVKESKQDESGMPNNRFLAERTGGTYSTLKVQPAELEDSGVYFCASSPPGDTTNEKLFFGSGTQLSVL.

This chain joins TRBV27 and TRBJ2-7; 8 bases are shared with TRBD2. Trimming removed 5 bases from V and 4 bases from J; junction bases left unmatched: 4. In germline, CDR1 is MNHEY, CDR2 SMNVEV (reference sequence). The CDR3 loop spans 13 amino acids. CDR3 protein: CASSPPGGYEQYF. The CDR3 DNA is TGTGCCAGCAGTCCTCCGGGAGGGTACGAGCAGTACTTC.

CDR3 protein: CASSLGGPRSSYEQYF. The CDR3 region has the DNA TGTGCCAGCAGCTTGGGGGGACCGAGAAGCTCCTACGAGCAGTACTTC. The gene calls are TRBV5-4 and TRBJ2-7; either TRBD1 or TRBD2 may supply D (5 bases each). Germline V CDR1 and CDR2: SGHNT, YYREEE (reference sequence). The CDR3 consists of 16 residues. V lost 0 bases and J lost 0, with 13 bases in between.

The rearrangement uses TRBV3-1 (or the pseudogene TRBV3-2) and TRBJ1-2, with 10 bases fitting TRBD1. The CDR3 runs 14 residues. Losses at the gene ends were 1 base for V and 7 bases for J; bases not matched to a gene: 3. The germline V gene has CDR1 LGHDT and CDR2 YNNKEL (reference sequence). The CDR3 DNA is TGTGCCAGCAGCCAAGTGGGACAGGGGTTTGGCTACACCTTC. Protein product: CASSQVGQGFGYTF.